Below, one T cell receptor (beta chain) is given with its context. Its antigen is currently unknown. The data stem from a study of blood T cells in healthy people across ages. Findings and caveats of the study: Changes seen in expanded clonotypes were possibly confounded by donor CMV status left unknown.

For the second PCR, which ran for roughly 6 to 12 cycles, a sample-barcoded 5' primer and a J-beta primer mix were used. One entry per CDR3 protein, called by TCRdb with MiXCR from the 5' RACE reads. The sample has about 1.7 million distinct CDR3 sequences, about 28% seen once. For every donor, a draw yielded around 10 milliliters of peripheral blood. Sequencing used blood. This clonotype was obtained from a woman aged 25 to 39 in good health.

This CDR3 reads CSAPSPGQGETEAFF. The DNA for the CDR3 is TGCAGTGCCCCTTCCCCAGGACAGGGGGAGACTGAAGCTTTCTTT. This chain uses TRBV20-1 with TRBJ1-1; the match to TRBD1 covers 10 bases. The germline gives CDR1 DFQATT, CDR2 SNEGSKA (reference sequence). There are 15 residues in the CDR3. Trimming at V came to 6 bases and at J to 5 bases, leaving 12 bases not matched to a gene.